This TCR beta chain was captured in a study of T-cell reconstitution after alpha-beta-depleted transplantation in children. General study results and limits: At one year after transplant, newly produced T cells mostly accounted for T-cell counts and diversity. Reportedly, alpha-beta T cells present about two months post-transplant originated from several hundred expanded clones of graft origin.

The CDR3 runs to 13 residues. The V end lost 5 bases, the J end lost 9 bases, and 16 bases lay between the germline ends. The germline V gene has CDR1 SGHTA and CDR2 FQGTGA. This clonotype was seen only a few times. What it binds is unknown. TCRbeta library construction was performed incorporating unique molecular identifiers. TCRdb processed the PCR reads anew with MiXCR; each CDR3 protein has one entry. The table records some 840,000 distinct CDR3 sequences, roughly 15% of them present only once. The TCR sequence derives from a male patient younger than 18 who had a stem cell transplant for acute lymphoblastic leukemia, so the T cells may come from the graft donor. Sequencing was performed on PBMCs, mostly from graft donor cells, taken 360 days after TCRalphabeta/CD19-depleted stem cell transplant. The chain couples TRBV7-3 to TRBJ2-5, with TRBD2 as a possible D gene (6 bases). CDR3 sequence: CASSPAEGRAQYF. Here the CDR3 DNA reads TGTGCCAGCAGCCCAGCGGAGGGCAGGGCCCAGTACTTC.